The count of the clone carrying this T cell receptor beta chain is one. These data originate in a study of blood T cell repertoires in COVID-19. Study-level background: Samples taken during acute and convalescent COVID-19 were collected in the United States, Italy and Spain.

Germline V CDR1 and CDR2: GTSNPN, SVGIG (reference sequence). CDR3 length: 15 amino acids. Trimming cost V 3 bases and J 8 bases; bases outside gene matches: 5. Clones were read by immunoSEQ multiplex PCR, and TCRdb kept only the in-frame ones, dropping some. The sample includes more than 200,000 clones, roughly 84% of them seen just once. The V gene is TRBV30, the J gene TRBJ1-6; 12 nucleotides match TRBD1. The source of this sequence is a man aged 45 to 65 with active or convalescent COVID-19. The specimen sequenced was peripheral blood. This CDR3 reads CAWRGGQGAYSPLHF. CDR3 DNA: TGTGCCTGGAGGGGGGGACAGGGGGCATATTCACCCCTCCACTTT.